This T cell receptor beta chain is from a study of T-cell memory formation after mild COVID-19. Overall study: In these data, TCR clusters were largely donor specific.

Study-wide findings and caveats: CD8+ contracting clones occupied EMRA, while CD4+ ones occupied mainly CM and EM. Whereas later expanders leaned CD4+, clones contracting day 15 to 85 showed a balanced CD4/CD8 makeup.

UMIs and sample barcodes were carried by the TCR alpha and TCR beta cDNA libraries that 5'RACE produced using constant-segment primers. TCRdb used MiXCR to reprocess the 5' RACE reads, holding one entry per CDR3 protein. The top ten hold 2% to 2.5% of the sample, which has approximately 180,000 distinct CDR3 sequences, 16% seen once. This clonotype showed up just a few times. The antigen remains unidentified. CDR1 LGHNA and CDR2 YSLEER come from the germline V gene. V was clipped by 3 bases and J by 10 bases, with 16 bases between them. The CDR3 is 14 amino acids. The sequence derives from an adult woman who had mild COVID-19 (a few samples of this study predate the infection). Cell type and time point are not known. Input material: PBMCs or a T cell subset sorted from them (not recorded which). V is TRBV4-3 and J is TRBJ2-1, with D perhaps being TRBD1 or TRBD2 (5 bases each). The CDR3 spells CASSQWGPYLEQFF. For the CDR3, the DNA is TGCGCCAGCAGCCAGTGGGGACCCTACCTAGAGCAGTTCTTC.